The 14 T cell receptor beta chains given below trace back to one sample, sequenced in a study of long-term antiretroviral therapy in people with HIV. Sequencing relied on immunoSEQ assay v3.0, run at survey level. TCRdb's copy holds only in-frame clones and misses some; the assay was immunoSEQ multiplex PCR. The repertoire holds roughly 38,000 clones, with approximately 80% as singletons. The input for sequencing was unsorted PBMCs, taken 0.3 years after starting antiretroviral therapy. The receptors come from a man younger than 30 with HIV.

In DNA, the CDR3 is TGCAGCGTTGACGACAGGATAGGCAACGAGCAGTACTTC. It yields the protein CSVDDRIGNEQYF. The V and J genes are TRBV29-1 and TRBJ2-7, with D possibly being TRBD1 (6 bases). The CDR3 runs to 13 residues. Germline CDR1 reads SQVTM; CDR2 reads ANQGSEA. Trimming took off 3 bases at V and 5 bases at J, with 14 bases between the two ends.

The V gene is TRBV28, the J gene TRBJ2-4; either TRBD1 or TRBD2 may supply D (5 bases each). Trimming took 2 bases from V and 3 from J, leaving 14 bases between them. CDR3 length: 16 residues. CDR1 is MDHEN, CDR2 SYDVKM, per germline. The CDR3: CASSLVGWGSKNIQYF. CDR3 coding DNA: TGTGCCAGCAGTTTAGTGGGCTGGGGGAGCAAAAACATTCAGTACTTC.

The chain has TRBV10-2 and TRBJ2-7; D possibly uses TRBD1 or TRBD2 (5 bases each). Germline loops: CDR1 WSHSY, CDR2 SAAADI. The CDR3 contains 14 residues. Trimming removed 5 bases at V and 4 bases at J, with 15 bases between. This CDR3 is CASSLVGVGYEQYF. The CDR3 bases are TGCGCCAGCAGTTTAGTGGGGGTCGGGTACGAGCAGTACTTC.

The chain links TRBV7-2 to TRBJ2-1; 7 bases match TRBD2. The V gene end was trimmed by 7 bases and the J gene end by 6 bases; junction bases not matched to a gene: 15. Germline V lookup: CDR1 SGHTA, CDR2 FQGNSA. The CDR3 is 16 amino acids. The CDR3 DNA is TGTGCCAGCACCGCTGCCGGGGGGAGGGTCACCAATGAGCAGTTCTTC. It translates to CASTAAGGRVTNEQFF.

For the CDR3, the DNA is TGTGCCAGCAGCTGGGGACTAGCGCCCGAGCAGTACTTC. It specifies CASSWGLAPEQYF. The gene calls are TRBV11-1 and TRBJ2-7, with TRBD2 matching over 10 bases. The CDR3 runs 13 residues. V dropped 4 bases and J dropped 6; count of bases not matched to a gene: 3. CDR1 and CDR2 from the germline V gene are SGHAT and FQDESV (reference sequence).

V gene TRBV30 combines with J gene TRBJ1-1; possibly TRBD1 for D (5 bases). CDR1 is GTSNPN and CDR2 is SVGIG in the germline V gene (reference sequence). V lost 0 bases, J lost 6 bases, and 14 bases lay in between. The CDR3 is made up of 14 amino acids. The CDR3 DNA is TGTGCCTGGAGTGTCGGCTCCCGGGGCGCTGAAGCTTTCTTT. Its protein is CAWSVGSRGAEAFF. The variable domain in full, with the rest retrieved from reference TRBV30 and TRBJ1-1, is SQTIHQWPATLVQPVGSPLSLECTVEGTSNPNLYWYRQAAGRGLQLLFYSVGIGQISSEVPQNLSASRPQDRQFILSSKKLLLSDSGFYLCAWSVGSRGAEAFFGQGTRLTVV.

In its sample, this clone was seen once. The CDR3 reads CASTYSGAQPQHF. Written as DNA, the CDR3 is TGTGCCAGTACCTACTCTGGGGCTCAGCCCCAGCATTTT. The chain joins TRBV19 to TRBJ1-5; tentative D call: TRBD1 (5 bases). V lost 7 bases to trimming and J lost 6 bases, with 13 bases between them. The CDR3 runs to 13 residues. Germline assignment: CDR1 LNHDA and CDR2 SQIVND (reference sequence).

The chain is built from TRBV28 and TRBJ2-7; D uncertain. V was pared by 5 bases and J by 0 bases, with 11 bases between. CDR1 and CDR2 from the germline V gene are MDHEN and SYDVKM. CDR3 length: 14 residues. As DNA, the CDR3 is TGTGCCAGCAGTCTCCCGGACCGCTCCTACGAGCAGTACTTC. It encodes CASSLPDRSYEQYF.

This chain joins TRBV6-6 and TRBJ1-2; D might be TRBD1 (5 bases). The V gene's germline CDR1 is MNHNY and CDR2 SVGAGI (reference sequence). V lost 4 bases and J lost 4, with 13 bases in between. The CDR3 has 14 residues. CDR3 coding DNA: TGTGCCAGCAGTTCCCCCCAGGGTACCTATGGCTACACCTTC. Protein: CASSSPQGTYGYTF.

This clone was counted a single time. The genes are TRBV6-9 and TRBJ2-3; D is undetermined. Germline loops: CDR1 MNHGY, CDR2 SVAAGI. Trimming left V 8 bases short and J 6 bases short, with 24 bases between. The CDR3 contains 16 residues. The CDR3 reads CASSSRAPVSPDTQYF. The CDR3 DNA is TGTGCCAGCTCCTCCCGAGCCCCGGTCAGTCCCGATACGCAGTATTTT.

V and J are TRBV5-6 and TRBJ2-2; 7 bases are a match to TRBD1. Germline values: CDR1 SGHDT, CDR2 YYEEEE. V shed 4 bases, J shed 3 bases, and the junction held 9 bases outside the gene matches. The CDR3 consists of 16 residues. The CDR3 reads CASSQVRDSYTGELFF. In DNA form, the CDR3 reads TGTGCCAGCAGCCAGGTACGGGACAGTTACACCGGGGAGCTGTTTTTT.

The chain combines TRBV5-1 with TRBJ1-4, with TRBD1 as a possible D gene (5 bases). The CDR3 consists of 16 residues. Germline V gene sequence: CDR1 SGHRS, CDR2 YFSETQ. The V and J ends lost 4 bases and 5 bases respectively, with 18 bases between them. CDR3 coding DNA: TGCGCCAGCAGCGCGGGGCAGGCCGCTTTAAATGAAAAACTGTTTTTT. Protein sequence: CASSAGQAALNEKLFF.

The rearrangement joins TRBV5-1 to TRBJ2-2; D is possibly TRBD1 (5 bases). Per germline, CDR1 SGHRS and CDR2 YFSETQ. The length of the CDR3 is 16 residues. V was cut by 0 bases and J by 5 bases, with 14 bases left in between. CDR3 sequence (DNA): TGCGCCAGCAGCTTGGTAACAGGTTGGAGAACCGGGGAGCTGTTTTTT. Protein: CASSLVTGWRTGELFF.

There are a few counts of this clone. The sample contains more than one DNA sequence encoding this CDR3. The V and J genes are TRBV27 and TRBJ2-3; TRBD2 is a possible D gene (5 bases). Germline V gene sequence: CDR1 MNHEY, CDR2 SMNVEV (reference sequence). The CDR3 has 15 residues. Trimming removed 6 bases at V and 0 bases at J, with 13 bases between. CDR3 sequence (DNA): TGTGCCAGCAGCCTAGGGAGTTCTAGCACAGATACGCAGTATTTT. Protein: CASSLGSSSTDTQYF.